The rows below give T cell receptor beta chains drawn from one sample of a study of T-cell reconstitution after alpha-beta-depleted transplantation in children. Via MiXCR, TCRdb re-called the PCR reads, giving one row per CDR3 protein. The sample contains 200,000 to 250,000 distinct CDR3 sequences, about a tenth of which appear only once. Sequenced here: PBMCs, sampled before TCRalphabeta/CD19-depleted stem cell transplant. These receptors all come from a child under two years old with acute myeloid leukemia, due to receive a stem cell transplant. CDR3s include the opening cysteine and the closing phenylalanine or tryptophan. Each record gives: J gene, clone size, V gene, D gene, CDR3 protein, CDR3 DNA. D genes are given only for firm matches. Size tells how often a clone was seen (once, few, many) or the class of an expanded clone, and some rows leave it out.

TRBJ2-7,many,TRBV28,TRBD1,CASRPRWDRVTYEQYF,TGTGCCAGCAGGCCCCGGTGGGACAGGGTCACCTACGAGCAGTACTTC
TRBJ1-6,many,TRBV19,NA,CATSWGTGLHSPLHF,TGTGCCACTAGTTGGGGTACGGGACTGCATTCACCCCTCCACTTT
TRBJ2-1,NA,TRBV18,NA,CASSATPSYNEQFF,TGTGCCAGCTCCGCGACTCCTTCCTACAATGAGCAGTTCTTC
TRBJ1-1,many,TRBV7-2,TRBD1,CASSVYRGKNTEAFF,TGTGCCAGCAGCGTATACAGGGGAAAGAACACTGAAGCTTTCTTT
TRBJ2-3,many,TRBV12-3/TRBV12-4,NA,CASNSPGASTDTQYF,TGTGCCAGCAATTCCCCCGGCGCTAGCACAGATACGCAGTATTTT
TRBJ1-2,many,TRBV7-2,NA,CASSLGRINYGYTF,TGTGCCAGCAGCTTAGGACGGATTAACTATGGCTACACCTTC
TRBJ2-1,NA,TRBV3-1,TRBD2,CASSRQRVAGGFYDEQFF,TGTGCCAGCAGCCGACAAAGAGTAGCGGGAGGATTCTACGATGAGCAGTTCTTC
TRBJ1-2,many,TRBV12-3/TRBV12-4,NA,CASTERAPYGYTF,TGTGCCAGCACCGAGCGGGCCCCCTATGGCTACACCTTC
TRBJ2-7,many,TRBV5-1,TRBD2,CASSPTGRNYEQYF,TGCGCCAGCAGCCCAACCGGGAGGAACTACGAGCAGTACTTC
TRBJ2-1,many,TRBV20-1,TRBD2,CSARDSSGRGNEQFF,TGCAGTGCTAGAGATTCGAGCGGGAGAGGGAATGAGCAGTTCTTC
TRBJ2-1,many,TRBV11-3,TRBD2,CASSVGTSGGGNEQFF,TGTGCCAGCAGCGTGGGCACTAGCGGAGGTGGCAATGAGCAGTTCTTC
TRBJ2-7,many,TRBV20-1,NA,CSARHSSYEQYF,TGCAGTGCTAGACACAGTTCCTACGAGCAGTACTTC
TRBJ1-1,few,TRBV25-1,NA,CASSEFEGRVEAFF,TGTGCCAGCAGTGAATTTGAGGGTCGGGTTGAAGCTTTCTTT
TRBJ2-1,many,TRBV3-1,NA,CASSGGQGGPNEQFF,TGTGCCAGCAGCGGAGGGCAGGGGGGGCCAAATGAGCAGTTCTTC
TRBJ2-1,many,TRBV7-2,TRBD1,CASSPRDRGLNEQFF,TGTGCCAGCAGCCCACGGGACAGGGGACTCAATGAGCAGTTCTTC
TRBJ2-1,many,TRBV20-1,NA,CSARGGAAARANEQFF,TGCAGTGCTAGAGGAGGAGCCGCAGCGAGGGCCAATGAGCAGTTCTTC
TRBJ1-2,many,TRBV7-2,NA,CASSLTDYGYTF,TGTGCCAGCAGCTTGACAGACTATGGCTACACCTTC
TRBJ1-1,NA,TRBV5-1,TRBD1,CASSSLDRGRVAEAFF,TGCGCCAGCAGCTCGTTAGACAGGGGGCGAGTGGCTGAAGCTTTCTTT
TRBJ2-1,many,TRBV11-3,TRBD2,CASSLDSGSSYNEQFF,TGTGCCAGCAGCTTAGATAGCGGGAGCTCCTACAATGAGCAGTTCTTC
TRBJ2-2,many,TRBV7-2,TRBD2,CASSSRTSGRLFF,TGTGCCAGCAGCTCCCGGACTAGCGGGAGGCTGTTTTTT
TRBJ2-1,many,TRBV20-1,NA,CSARDSPYNEQFF,TGCAGTGCTAGAGATAGTCCCTACAATGAGCAGTTCTTC
TRBJ2-3,many,TRBV10-3,NA,CAMAPDSYTQYF,TGTGCCATGGCCCCTGACAGTTATACGCAGTATTTT
TRBJ2-1,many,TRBV29-1,NA,CSVGGSGSYNEQFF,TGCAGCGTTGGGGGGAGCGGCTCCTACAATGAGCAGTTCTTC
TRBJ2-4,many,TRBV6-2/TRBV6-3,NA,CASSYRLFKNIQYF,TGTGCCAGCAGTTACCGACTCTTCAAAAACATTCAGTACTTC
TRBJ1-1,NA,TRBV9,NA,CASSVVGEVTEAFF,TGTGCCAGCAGCGTAGTGGGGGAGGTCACTGAAGCTTTCTTT
TRBJ2-1,many,TRBV19,NA,CASSIGDNEQFF,TGTGCCAGTAGTATAGGGGACAATGAGCAGTTCTTC
TRBJ2-5,many,TRBV7-2,TRBD1,CASSLRTGETQYF,TGTGCCAGCAGCTTACGGACAGGGGAGACCCAGTACTTC
TRBJ2-1,many,TRBV6-5,NA,CASSYYGERRRQFF,TGTGCCAGCAGTTACTACGGGGAGCGGAGGAGGCAGTTCTTC
TRBJ2-3,many,TRBV7-2,NA,CASSSVRLSPRGDTQYF,TGTGCCAGCAGCTCGGTCCGTCTCTCACCCCGAGGGGATACGCAGTATTTT
TRBJ2-7,many,TRBV12-3/TRBV12-4,NA,CASSYGTGSFYEQYF,TGTGCCAGCAGTTATGGGACTGGGTCTTTTTACGAGCAGTACTTC
TRBJ2-3,NA,TRBV11-3,TRBD2,CASSLVVASGTDTQYF,TGTGCCAGCAGCTTAGTGGTAGCTAGCGGGACAGATACGCAGTATTTT
TRBJ2-6,NA,TRBV7-2,NA,CASSLGGWANVLTF,TGTGCCAGCAGCTTAGGGGGCTGGGCCAACGTCCTGACTTTC
TRBJ2-1,many,TRBV5-1,NA,CASSPGPRLEQFF,TGCGCCAGCAGCCCTGGCCCCAGACTGGAGCAGTTCTTC
TRBJ2-1,many,TRBV10-1,TRBD2,CASTSPSGGFNEQFF,TGCGCCAGCACCTCCCCTAGCGGGGGTTTCAATGAGCAGTTCTTC
TRBJ2-7,many,TRBV5-5,NA,CASSLAANSVSYEQYF,TGTGCCAGCAGCTTGGCGGCGAACAGTGTCTCCTACGAGCAGTACTTC
TRBJ2-2,many,TRBV28,TRBD1,CASRKGGAELKLFF,TGTGCCAGCAGAAAAGGGGGCGCAGAACTTAAGCTGTTTTTT
TRBJ1-6,few,TRBV13,TRBD1,CASSLDPGGNSPLHF,TGTGCCAGCAGCTTAGATCCAGGGGGGAATTCACCCCTCCACTTT
TRBJ2-4,many,TRBV6-2/TRBV6-3,NA,CASNDLAKNIQYF,TGTGCCAGCAACGATTTAGCCAAAAACATTCAGTACTTC
TRBJ2-3,many,TRBV6-5,NA,CASSYSGRHSTDTQYF,TGTGCCAGCAGTTACTCGGGACGTCATAGCACAGATACGCAGTATTTT
TRBJ2-3,many,TRBV6-1,TRBD2,CASSALAGWAPDTQYF,TGTGCCAGCAGTGCTTTAGCGGGCTGGGCCCCAGATACGCAGTATTTT
TRBJ2-3,many,TRBV15,NA,CATSREGRVSTDTQYF,TGTGCCACCAGCAGAGAAGGCAGGGTTAGCACAGATACGCAGTATTTT
TRBJ1-2,many,TRBV29-1,NA,CSVAQDGYTF,TGCAGCGTTGCCCAAGATGGCTACACCTTC
TRBJ1-2,many,TRBV6-5,NA,CASSYSGGQNYGYTF,TGTGCCAGCAGTTACTCCGGGGGACAAAACTATGGCTACACCTTC
TRBJ2-1,few,TRBV12-3/TRBV12-4,TRBD2,CASSRLRLAGEQFF,TGTGCCAGCAGCCGTCTCAGACTAGCGGGTGAGCAGTTCTTC
TRBJ1-1,NA,TRBV3-1,TRBD1,CASRPILGQGSGNTEAFF,TGTGCCAGCAGACCAATACTCGGACAGGGTAGCGGGAACACTGAAGCTTTCTTT
TRBJ1-1,few,TRBV20-1,NA,CSALGIPGGFF,TGCAGTGCTCTCGGAATACCGGGGGGGTTCTTT